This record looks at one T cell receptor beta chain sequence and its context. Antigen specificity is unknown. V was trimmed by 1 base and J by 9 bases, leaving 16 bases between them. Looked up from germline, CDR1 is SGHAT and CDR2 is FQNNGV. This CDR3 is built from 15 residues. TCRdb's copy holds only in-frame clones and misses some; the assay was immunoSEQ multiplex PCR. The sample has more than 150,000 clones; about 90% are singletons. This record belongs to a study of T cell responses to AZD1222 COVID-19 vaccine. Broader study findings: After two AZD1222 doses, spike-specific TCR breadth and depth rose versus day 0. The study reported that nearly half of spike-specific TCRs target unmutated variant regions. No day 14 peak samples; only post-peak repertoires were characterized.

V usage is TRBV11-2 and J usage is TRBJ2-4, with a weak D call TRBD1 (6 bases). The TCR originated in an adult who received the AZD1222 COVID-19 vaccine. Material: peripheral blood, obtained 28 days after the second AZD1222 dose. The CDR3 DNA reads TGTGCCAGCAGCTTAGTTAGGACAGCCCAAGTCATTCAGTACTTC. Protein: CASSLVRTAQVIQYF.